Below, 30 T cell receptor beta chains from the same sample are listed, as sequenced in a study of blood T cell repertoires in COVID-19. TCRdb's table, derived via immunoSEQ multiplex PCR, lists solely in-frame clones and lacks some. The data hold around 250,000 clones, with around 80% observed a single time. The sequenced sample was PBMCs or T cells enriched from blood (not recorded which). These TCRs come from a man aged 35-49 years who had been exposed to COVID-19.

The chain links TRBV5-1 to TRBJ1-6, with 9 bases fitting TRBD1. Germline V gives CDR1 SGHRS, CDR2 YFSETQ. The CDR3 spans 14 residues. V lost 4 bases, J lost 5 bases, and 1 base stayed unmatched. DNA of the CDR3: TGCGCCAGCAGCCGACAGGGGGATAATTCACCCCTCCACTTT. Residues: CASSRQGDNSPLHF.

This clone came up once. V usage is TRBV19 and J usage is TRBJ1-6; D is perhaps TRBD1 (5 bases). Looked up from germline, CDR1 is LNHDA and CDR2 is SQIVND (reference sequence). The CDR3 runs to 17 residues. The V end was cut by 9 bases, the J end by 1 base, with 19 bases between. This CDR3 reads CASGGGDRGSYNSPLHF. Written as DNA, the CDR3 is TGTGCCAGCGGGGGAGGAGACAGAGGGTCCTATAATTCACCCCTCCACTTT. The full variable domain, its missing parts supplied by reference TRBV19 and TRBJ1-6, is DGGITQSPKYLFRKEGQNVTLSCEQNLNHDAMYWYRQDPGQGLRLIYYSQIVNDFQKGDIAEGYSVSREKKESFPLTVTSAQKNPTAFYLCASGGGDRGSYNSPLHFGNGTRLTVT.

The V and J genes are TRBV6-5 and TRBJ1-2; 7 bases are shared with TRBD1. CDR3 length equals 13 residues. Trimming cost V 6 bases and J 7 bases; bases outside gene matches: 8. Germline CDR1 and CDR2: MNHEY and SVGAGI. CDR3 sequence (DNA): TGTGCCAGCAGGGGGACAGCCCAAAGTGGCTACACCTTC. The encoded protein is CASRGTAQSGYTF.

The J gene is TRBJ1-6, the V gene TRBV19, with no clear D. Trimming removed 7 bases at V and 7 bases at J, with 17 bases between. The germline gives CDR1 LNHDA, CDR2 SQIVND (reference sequence). The length of the CDR3 is 15 residues. Here the CDR3 DNA reads TGTGCCAGTACTAAAGCCCTCTCATCGAATTCACCCCTCCACTTT. Its translation: CASTKALSSNSPLHF.

This clone showed up just a few times. The genes are TRBV5-4 and TRBJ2-5; 8 positions match TRBD1. V lost 4 bases to trimming and J lost 4 bases; unmatched junction nucleotides: 6. The CDR3 spans 14 residues. Germline-derived CDR1 and CDR2 are SGHNT and YYREEE (reference sequence). The CDR3 DNA sequence: TGTGCCAGCAGCCAGAAAACAGGGGGAGAGACCCAGTACTTC. Translation gives CASSQKTGGETQYF. Full variable domain (rest looked up from reference TRBV5-4 and TRBJ2-5): ETGVTQSPTHLIKTRGQQVTLRCSSQSGHNTVSWYQQALGQGPQFIFQYYREEENGRGNFPPRFSGLQFPNYSSELNVNALELDDSALYLCASSQKTGGETQYFGPGTRLLVL.

The V and J genes are TRBV27 and TRBJ2-7; 8 bases line up with TRBD2. Trimming at V came to 3 bases and at J to 4 bases, leaving 8 bases not matched to a gene. This CDR3 spans 15 amino acids. The germline V gene has CDR1 MNHEY and CDR2 SMNVEV (reference sequence). CDR3 protein: CASSFSIGRAYEQYF. As DNA, the CDR3 is TGTGCCAGCAGTTTTTCGATCGGGAGGGCTTACGAGCAGTACTTC.

This clone occurred a few times. This chain's CDR3 is CATSDASFRGGELFF. CDR3 bases: TGTGCCACCAGTGACGCTAGCTTTCGAGGCGGGGAGCTGTTTTTT. The rearrangement uses TRBV24-1 and TRBJ2-2; possible D gene TRBD2, 5 bases. This CDR3 comprises 15 residues. Germline V CDR1 and CDR2: KGHDR, SFDVKD. The germline V and J ends were trimmed by 4 bases and 7 bases, with 15 bases remaining between them.

The chain links TRBV6-4 to TRBJ1-2; the match to TRBD1 covers 9 bases. This CDR3 contains 15 residues. V lost 4 bases and J lost 5; bases outside the gene matches: 8. Germline CDR1 reads MRHNA; CDR2 reads SNTAGT. CDR3 in amino acids: CASSASGQGLYGYTF. CDR3 nucleotide sequence: TGTGCCAGCAGTGCATCGGGACAGGGCCTTTATGGCTACACCTTC.

The chain couples TRBV9 to TRBJ2-7; 8 bases fit TRBD1. Germline V gene lookup returns CDR1 SGDLS and CDR2 YYNGEE. J was trimmed by 0 bases and V by 3 bases; bases with no gene match: 5. The CDR3 sequence is 15 residues long. CDR3 amino acids: CASSARDRSSYEQYF. Here the CDR3 DNA reads TGTGCCAGCAGCGCGAGGGACAGGAGCTCCTACGAGCAGTACTTC. Full variable domain (remainder filled in from reference TRBV9 and TRBJ2-7): DSGVTQTPKHLITATGQRVTLRCSPRSGDLSVYWYQQSLDQGLQFLIQYYNGEERAKGNILERFSAQQFPDLHSELNLSSLELGDSALYFCASSARDRSSYEQYFGPGTRLTVT.

V and J are TRBV27 and TRBJ2-7; TRBD2 might be the D (6 bases). V shed 6 bases and J shed 6 bases, with 18 bases lying between them. Germline V gene data show CDR1 as MNHEY and CDR2 as SMNVEV (reference sequence). CDR3 length equals 14 residues. The DNA for the CDR3 is TGTGCCAGCAGACCCTATCTCGAGGGACTCGAGCAGTACTTC. It is translated as CASRPYLEGLEQYF.

The rearrangement uses TRBV13 and TRBJ2-7, with TRBD1 matching over 8 bases. Germline loops: CDR1 PRHDT, CDR2 FYEKMQ (reference sequence). V lost 5 bases to trimming and J lost 5 bases; unmatched junction nucleotides: 2. The CDR3 consists of 12 residues. Written as DNA, the CDR3 is TGTGCCAGCAGCGGACAGGGCGACGAGCAGTACTTC. It yields the protein CASSGQGDEQYF.

The sample holds one count of this clone. In DNA, the CDR3 is TGTGCCAGTAGGCCGGGACAGTCGGGCTTAGGCTACACCTTC. It specifies CASRPGQSGLGYTF. The chain recombines TRBV19 with TRBJ1-2, with 7 bases fitting TRBD1. V was clipped by 6 bases and J by 8 bases; unmatched bases: 12. Germline V gives CDR1 LNHDA, CDR2 SQIVND (reference sequence). This CDR3 is 14 amino acids long.

The genes are TRBV5-3 and TRBJ2-7; 10 nucleotides align to TRBD2. TRBV5-3 is sorted into the ORF group, with uncertain function. This CDR3 is 19 amino acids long. Losses at the gene ends were 0 bases for V and 2 bases for J; bases not matched to a gene: 14. The CDR3 protein is CARSLGSLSSGSSTYEQYF. The CDR3, as DNA: TGTGCCAGAAGCTTGGGGTCCCTCTCTAGCGGGAGTAGTACCTACGAGCAGTACTTC.

The chain is built from TRBV27 and TRBJ2-7; possible D gene TRBD1, 5 bases. V lost 3 bases and J 1 base, leaving 7 bases between the germline ends. Germline V gene data show CDR1 as MNHEY and CDR2 as SMNVEV (reference sequence). CDR3 length: 13 amino acids. The CDR3 sequence: CASSLTVSYEQYF. CDR3 in DNA: TGTGCCAGCAGTTTGACAGTTTCCTACGAGCAGTACTTC.

The rearrangement joins TRBV18 to TRBJ1-4; D may be TRBD1 (5 bases). The V end lost 4 bases, the J end lost 5 bases, and 8 bases lay between the germline ends. Germline CDR1 is KGHSH and CDR2 is LQKENI. The CDR3 has 13 residues. The CDR3, as DNA: TGTGCCAGCTCACAGGGACTGAATGAAAAACTGTTTTTT. Protein sequence: CASSQGLNEKLFF. Drawing the rest from reference TRBV18 and TRBJ1-4, the complete variable domain is NAGVMQNPRHLVRRRGQEARLRCSPMKGHSHVYWYRQLPEEGLKFMVYLQKENIIDESGMPKERFSAEFPKEGPSILRIQQVVRGDSAAYFCASSQGLNEKLFFGSGTQLSVL.

The gene calls are TRBV27 and TRBJ1-4, with no clear D. The CDR3 has 13 residues. Trimming took 3 bases from V and 5 from J, leaving 7 bases between them. The germline V gene encodes CDR1 MNHEY and CDR2 SMNVEV (reference sequence). The CDR3 DNA reads TGTGCCAGCAGTTTTATTAGAAATGAAAAACTGTTTTTT. Protein product: CASSFIRNEKLFF.

This rearrangement joins TRBV2 to TRBJ2-1, with TRBD2 identical over 15 bases. CDR3 length: 14 amino acids. V was clipped by 8 bases and J by 7 bases; unmatched bases: 3. Per the germline V gene, CDR1 is SNHLY and CDR2 is FYNNEI. The CDR3 loop reads CASGGLAGGNEQFF. DNA for the CDR3: TGTGCCAGCGGAGGACTAGCGGGAGGGAATGAGCAGTTCTTC.

The chain uses TRBV5-4 and TRBJ1-1, with D possibly matching TRBD1 (5 bases). Trimming took off 3 bases at V and 3 bases at J, with 6 bases between the two ends. CDR1 SGHNT and CDR2 YYREEE come from the germline V gene (reference sequence). There are 12 residues in the CDR3. This CDR3 is CASSSQDTEAFF. The CDR3 DNA reads TGTGCCAGCAGCTCACAGGACACTGAAGCTTTCTTT. The full variable domain, its missing parts supplied by reference TRBV5-4 and TRBJ1-1, is ETGVTQSPTHLIKTRGQQVTLRCSSQSGHNTVSWYQQALGQGPQFIFQYYREEENGRGNFPPRFSGLQFPNYSSELNVNALELDDSALYLCASSSQDTEAFFGQGTRLTVV.

This chain links TRBV7-9 with TRBJ2-7; TRBD2 matches 11 bases. The V gene's germline CDR1 is SEHNR and CDR2 FQNEAQ (reference sequence). J lost 6 bases, V lost 5 bases, and 6 bases had no gene match. This CDR3 contains 14 residues. CDR3 DNA: TGTGCCAGCAGCCCACTAGCGGGAGTTGTCGAGCAGTACTTC. This codes for CASSPLAGVVEQYF.

This clone has a handful of counts. CDR3 in amino acids: CASARKGENTEAFF. The CDR3 coding sequence is TGTGCCAGCGCCCGGAAGGGGGAAAACACTGAAGCTTTCTTT. The chain links TRBV7-9 to TRBJ1-1; possibly TRBD1 for D (6 bases). V dropped 8 bases and J dropped 2 bases, with 15 bases sitting between them. CDR3 length equals 14 residues. CDR1 is SEHNR and CDR2 is FQNEAQ in the germline V gene (reference sequence).

The genes are TRBV7-3 and TRBJ1-1; D call uncertain. Per the germline V gene, CDR1 is SGHTA and CDR2 is FQGTGA. The CDR3 loop spans 13 amino acids. The V end lost 4 bases, the J end lost 1 base, and 7 bases lay between the germline ends. The CDR3 bases are TGTGCCAGCAGCTGGGAGGGGAACACTGAAGCTTTCTTT. This codes for CASSWEGNTEAFF.

The genes are TRBV7-9 and TRBJ2-3; weak D call: TRBD1 (6 bases). CDR3 length equals 14 residues. Germline loops: CDR1 SEHNR, CDR2 FQNEAQ (reference sequence). With 6 bases removed from V and 2 bases from J, the gap between germline ends came to 12 bases. This CDR3 is CASRYRQVTDTQYF. The DNA for the CDR3 is TGTGCCAGCAGATACCGACAGGTCACAGATACGCAGTATTTT.

The chain employs TRBV7-9 and TRBJ1-1; 7 bases map to TRBD1. The V gene end was trimmed by 0 bases and the J gene end by 5 bases; junction bases not matched to a gene: 9. Germline values: CDR1 SEHNR, CDR2 FQNEAQ (reference sequence). This CDR3 is 16 amino acids long. The CDR3 region is CASSLAATGLLTEAFF. The DNA for the CDR3 is TGTGCCAGCAGCTTAGCGGCGACAGGGTTATTGACTGAAGCTTTCTTT.

The chain joins TRBV5-1 to TRBJ2-2; 7 positions match TRBD1. In germline, CDR1 is SGHRS, CDR2 YFSETQ. J lost 1 base, V lost 3 bases, and 9 bases had no gene match. This CDR3 spans 17 amino acids. CDR3 sequence: CASSSTPGTENTGELFF. The DNA of the CDR3 is TGCGCCAGCAGCTCAACCCCTGGGACAGAGAACACCGGGGAGCTGTTTTTT.

V and J are TRBV6-5 and TRBJ2-3, with D unclear. The CDR3 consists of 10 residues. The germline V gene encodes CDR1 MNHEY and CDR2 SVGAGI. Trimming removed 8 bases from V and 7 bases from J, with 7 bases in between. In nucleotides, the CDR3 is TGTGCCAGCGACTCATATACGCAGTATTTT. Protein sequence: CASDSYTQYF.

This clone was recorded at least ten times. The chain couples TRBV6-4 to TRBJ2-3; 12 nucleotides match TRBD2. Per germline, CDR1 MRHNA and CDR2 SNTAGT. V lost 4 bases to trimming and J lost 5 bases; unmatched junction nucleotides: 1. This CDR3 comprises 14 residues. CDR3 sequence: CASSGGLAGDTQYF. As DNA, the CDR3 is TGTGCCAGCAGTGGGGGACTAGCGGGAGATACGCAGTATTTT.

This clone showed up just a few times. The chain employs TRBV10-1 and TRBJ2-3; 7 nucleotides agree with TRBD2. The ends lost 1 base at V and 3 bases at J; junction bases unmatched: 16. In germline, CDR1 is WNHNN, CDR2 SYGVQD (reference sequence). The CDR3 is 19 residues long. The CDR3 DNA sequence: TGCGCCAGCAGTGAGTTAAGACTTCTTGAGGGAGGGCCAACAGATACGCAGTATTTT. Its protein product is CASSELRLLEGGPTDTQYF.

This clone showed up just a few times. The V gene is TRBV11-2, the J gene TRBJ2-7; the match to TRBD1 covers 9 bases. The V gene end was trimmed by 6 bases and the J gene end by 6 bases; junction bases not matched to a gene: 9. CDR1 and CDR2 (germline): SGHAT, FQNNGV. This CDR3 is 14 amino acids long. Here the CDR3 DNA reads TGTGCCAGCAGAAAACAGGGGGCCCCTCTCGAGCAGTACTTC. Translated: CASRKQGAPLEQYF.

The table lists this clone with a count of one. V gene TRBV3-1 (or the pseudogene TRBV3-2) combines with J gene TRBJ2-1, with a possible D match to TRBD2 (5 bases). Germline-derived CDR1 and CDR2 are LGHDT and YNNKEL (reference sequence). The CDR3 has 15 residues. The V gene lost 4 bases and the J gene lost 6 bases, with 16 bases spanning the gap. CDR3 loop: CASSLRARTGNEQFF. The CDR3 DNA sequence: TGTGCCAGCAGCCTGAGGGCACGAACGGGCAATGAGCAGTTCTTC.

The rearrangement uses TRBV7-3 and TRBJ2-1; 8 bases fit TRBD1. The germline CDR1 and CDR2 sequences are SGHTA and FQGTGA. With V trimmed by 3 bases and J by 4 bases, 8 bases remained unmatched. The CDR3 sequence is 16 residues long. The CDR3 sequence is CASSFRSRGPYNEQFF. For the CDR3, the DNA is TGTGCCAGCAGCTTCAGGAGCAGGGGGCCTTACAATGAGCAGTTCTTC.